Shown below are 21 T cell receptor beta chains from a single sample sequenced in a study of T cells in Graves' hyperthyroidism and ophthalmopathy. Amplification of TCR beta CDR3 regions was performed using RNA transcripts as template. HTBI primers were the set used in a first-round RT-PCR of the TCR CDR3. Using its own MiXCR run on the multiplex PCR reads, TCRdb lists one record per CDR3 protein. The profile shows approximately 640,000 distinct CDR3 sequences, about 45% of them singletons. The sequencing input was peripheral blood or thyroid tissue (not recorded which). These TCRs come from an adult man with Graves' disease, either hyperthyroidism or ophthalmopathy (not recorded which).

This clonotype was seen a single time. The rearrangement joins TRBV7-8 to TRBJ1-6; D gene unclear. Trimming took 2 bases from V and 13 from J, leaving 12 bases between them. The CDR3 totals 13 residues. From germline, CDR1 is SGHVS and CDR2 FQNEAQ. Written as DNA, the CDR3 is TGTGCCAGCAGCTTAAGCGGTAATCAGCCCCTCCACTTT. Translating gives CASSLSGNQPLHF.

In regard to this clonotype: A much larger clonotype is one base distant, so this may be a read error. This rearrangement joins TRBV10-3 to TRBJ1-1; TRBD1 aligns across 7 bases. The CDR3 length is 14 residues. V shed 2 bases and J 1 base; nucleotides not matched to a gene: 1. Germline CDR1 is ENHRY and CDR2 is SYGVKD. In nucleotides, the CDR3 is TGTGCCATCAGTGAGAAGGGGGCGAACACTGAAGCTTTCTTT. Protein: CAISEKGANTEAFF.

This clonotype was seen repeatedly, ten times or more. The J gene is TRBJ1-5, the V gene TRBV2; TRBD1 agrees at 7 bases. The length of the CDR3 is 15 residues. The J segment lost 5 bases and the V segment lost 6 bases, leaving 10 bases of the junction unmatched. From germline, CDR1 is SNHLY and CDR2 FYNNEI. CDR3 sequence (DNA): TGTGCCAGCAGGAAACAGGGGAAGGTCGATCAGCCCCAGCATTTT. The encoded protein is CASRKQGKVDQPQHF.

The rearrangement joins TRBV12-3 or TRBV12-4 to TRBJ1-2; unclear D gene. V shed 5 bases and J shed 6 bases, with 16 bases lying between them. The CDR3 consists of 14 residues. CDR3 in DNA: TGTGCCAGCAGTCCGACCGGTGGACCCCATGGCTACACCTTC. Protein product: CASSPTGGPHGYTF.

In the case of this clonotype: Being one base from a much bigger clone, this may be a read error. The chain has TRBV25-1 and TRBJ2-7; D not certain. Trimming took 7 bases from V and 2 from J, leaving 9 bases between them. This CDR3 has 12 amino acids. Germline CDR1 reads MGHDK; CDR2 reads SYGVNS. This CDR3 reads CASIGSTYEQYF. In DNA, the CDR3 is TGTGCCAGCATCGGCAGCACCTACGAGCAGTACTTC.

The CDR3 sequence is CASSVWGRSKLFF. CDR3 DNA: TGTGCCAGCAGTGTTTGGGGCAGGTCAAAACTGTTTTTT. This chain connects TRBV2 to TRBJ1-4; possibly TRBD1 for D (5 bases). The V and J ends lost 4 bases and 10 bases respectively, with 13 bases between them. Germline V gene sequence: CDR1 SNHLY, CDR2 FYNNEI. This CDR3 region has 13 residues.

J is TRBJ2-5 and V is TRBV7-8; D gene uncertain. The CDR3 covers 16 residues. Germline V gene data show CDR1 as SGHVS and CDR2 as FQNEAQ. V lost 0 bases, J lost 0 bases, and 11 bases lay in between. CDR3 DNA: TGTGCCAGCAGCTTAGCCGGTGCAAGGTACCAAGAGACCCAGTACTTC. Its translation: CASSLAGARYQETQYF.

The V and J genes are TRBV29-1 and TRBJ1-1, with D uncertain. Germline CDR1 reads SQVTM; CDR2 reads ANQGSEA. Deletions cut 7 bases from V and 3 bases from J, with 12 bases between. The CDR3 is 12 amino acids. As DNA, the CDR3 is TGCAGCGATAGGACCAGCGACACTGAAGCTTTCTTT. Its translation is CSDRTSDTEAFF.

This clonotype came up a few times. The chain employs TRBV7-9 and TRBJ2-7, with 8 nucleotides matching TRBD2. With 4 bases clipped from V and 8 bases from J, the junction kept 13 bases outside the gene matches. There are 15 residues in the CDR3. The germline V gene has CDR1 SEHNR and CDR2 FQNEAQ (reference sequence). In nucleotides, the CDR3 is TGTGCCAGCAGCTCCCCGGGAGGGTCGGAGCGCAAGCAGTACTTC. Encoded protein: CASSSPGGSERKQYF.

This clonotype was counted a few times. The chain carries TRBV19 and TRBJ1-5; D is perhaps TRBD1 (6 bases). Germline lookup yields CDR1 LNHDA and CDR2 SQIVND (reference sequence). The CDR3 consists of 13 residues. The V end was cut by 7 bases, the J end by 6 bases, with 13 bases between. The CDR3 spells CASTSRGLQPQHF. The CDR3 nucleotides read TGTGCCAGTACGAGTCGGGGGCTTCAGCCCCAGCATTTT.

This chain joins TRBV19 and TRBJ1-4; a weak D match, TRBD1 (6 bases). CDR1 LNHDA and CDR2 SQIVND come from the germline V gene (reference sequence). V dropped 6 bases and J dropped 8 bases, with 16 bases sitting between them. The CDR3 has 14 residues. The CDR3 protein is CASRRRGAGEKLFF. The CDR3 DNA is TGTGCCAGTAGGCGGAGGGGGGCAGGGGAAAAACTGTTTTTT.

This clonotype has only a few counts. The chain combines TRBV12-5 with TRBJ1-5; D is unresolved. Germline assignment: CDR1 LGHNT and CDR2 FRNRAP. The CDR3 covers 14 residues. The V end lost 5 bases, the J end lost 3 bases, and 11 bases lay between the germline ends. CDR3 nucleotide sequence: TGTGCTAGTGGTCTCCTCAGGACCAATCAGCCCCAGCATTTT. Translated, it gives CASGLLRTNQPQHF.

The chain is built from TRBV20-1 and TRBJ1-6; D may be TRBD1 (5 bases). The CDR3 extends over 17 amino acids. Looked up from germline, CDR1 is DFQATT and CDR2 is SNEGSKA (reference sequence). V was clipped by 1 base and J by 2 bases, with 15 bases between them. The CDR3 sequence: CSARGPNGGPYNSPLHF. DNA for the CDR3: TGCAGTGCTAGAGGGCCCAACGGGGGACCCTATAATTCACCCCTCCACTTT.

This clonotype was counted between two and nine times. V usage is TRBV20-1 and J usage is TRBJ1-5; D gene uncertain. The CDR3 spans 15 residues. CDR1 DFQATT and CDR2 SNEGSKA come from the germline V gene (reference sequence). The V and J ends lost 6 bases and 0 bases respectively, with 15 bases between them. The CDR3 DNA is TGCAGTGCCACGTCAGCGCTTTATAGCAATCAGCCCCAGCATTTT. It codes for CSATSALYSNQPQHF.

This rearrangement joins TRBV19 to TRBJ1-1; 9 bases are shared with TRBD1. V dropped 5 bases and J dropped 7; count of bases not matched to a gene: 14. The germline V gene has CDR1 LNHDA and CDR2 SQIVND (reference sequence). There are 16 residues in the CDR3. DNA of the CDR3: TGTGCCAGTAGTCCACGGACAGGGGCCGCCGGAAGTGAAGCTTTCTTT. It codes for CASSPRTGAAGSEAFF.

There are many counts of this clonotype. The gene calls are TRBV10-3 and TRBJ1-1, with TRBD1 matching 9 bases. The CDR3 is 16 amino acids. Looked up from germline, CDR1 is ENHRY and CDR2 is SYGVKD. Unmatched junction bases numbered 8, after V lost 5 bases and J lost 1 base. The DNA for the CDR3 is TGTGCCATCAGTCCCTTGCAGGGACAGGGGAACACTGAAGCTTTCTTT. Residues: CAISPLQGQGNTEAFF.

This clonotype was observed a few times. V and J are TRBV6-1 and TRBJ2-7, with D perhaps TRBD1 (6 bases). The CDR3 totals 14 residues. Trimming stripped 2 bases from V and 3 bases from J, with 11 bases between. Germline assignment: CDR1 MNHNS and CDR2 SASEGT. The CDR3 region is CASSEQGTLYEQYF. The CDR3 DNA is TGTGCCAGCAGTGAACAGGGGACCCTCTACGAGCAGTACTTC.

The V call is TRBV20-1, the J call TRBJ2-7; 9 bases align to TRBD1. Germline CDR1 and CDR2: DFQATT and SNEGSKA (reference sequence). J was trimmed by 7 bases and V by 3 bases; bases with no gene match: 10. The CDR3 is 14 residues long. The CDR3 loop reads CSASLTTGGREQYF. The CDR3, as DNA: TGCAGTGCTAGTTTAACGACAGGGGGAAGGGAGCAGTACTTC.

The sample holds many counts of this clonotype. The chain couples TRBV10-3 to TRBJ1-1; D ambiguous. CDR3 length: 14 amino acids. Trimming pared 6 bases from V and 6 bases from J, leaving 17 bases between. CDR1 is ENHRY and CDR2 is SYGVKD in the germline V gene. This chain's CDR3 is CAISLDMITSEAFF. CDR3 DNA: TGTGCCATCAGCCTTGACATGATCACTTCTGAAGCTTTCTTT.

Concerning this clonotype itself: This may be a read error: a much more frequent sequence differs by one nucleotide. The J gene is TRBJ1-3, the V gene TRBV20-1; D possibly corresponds to TRBD1 (5 bases). The CDR3 is 11 residues long. From germline, CDR1 is DFQATT and CDR2 SNEGSKA (reference sequence). CDR3 sequence (DNA): TGCAGTGCAGGGGTGGGAAACACCGTATATTTT. It is translated as CSAGVGNTVYF.

This clonotype was observed once. This may be a read error, as it is one base from a much larger clone. The V call is TRBV7-9, the J call TRBJ1-6, with no clear D. CDR1 is SEHNR and CDR2 is FQNEAQ in the germline V gene (reference sequence). This CDR3 comprises 14 residues. CDR3 in DNA: TGTGCCGGCAGCTTAGTGGGAGACGGAGGACCCCTCCACTTT. Translated, it gives CAGSLVGDGGPLHF.